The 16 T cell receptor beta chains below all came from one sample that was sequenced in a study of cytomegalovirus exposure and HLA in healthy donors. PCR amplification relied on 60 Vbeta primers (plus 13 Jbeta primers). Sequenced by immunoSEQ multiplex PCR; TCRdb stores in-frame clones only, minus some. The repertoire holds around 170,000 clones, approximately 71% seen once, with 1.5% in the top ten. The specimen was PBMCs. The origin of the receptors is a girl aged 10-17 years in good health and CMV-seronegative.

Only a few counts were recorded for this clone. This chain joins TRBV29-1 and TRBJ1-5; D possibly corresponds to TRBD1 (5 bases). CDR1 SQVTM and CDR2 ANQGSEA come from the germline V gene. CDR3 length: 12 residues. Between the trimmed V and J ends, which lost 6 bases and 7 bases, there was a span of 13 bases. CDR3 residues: CSVGRGGQPQHF. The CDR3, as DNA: TGCAGCGTGGGAAGGGGTGGGCAGCCCCAGCATTTT.

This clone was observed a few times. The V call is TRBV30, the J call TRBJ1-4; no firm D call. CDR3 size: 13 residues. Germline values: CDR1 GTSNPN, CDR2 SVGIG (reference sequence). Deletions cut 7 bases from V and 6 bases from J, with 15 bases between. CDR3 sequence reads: CASNPWADEKLFF. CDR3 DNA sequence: TGTGCCTCCAACCCCTGGGCCGATGAAAAACTGTTTTTT.

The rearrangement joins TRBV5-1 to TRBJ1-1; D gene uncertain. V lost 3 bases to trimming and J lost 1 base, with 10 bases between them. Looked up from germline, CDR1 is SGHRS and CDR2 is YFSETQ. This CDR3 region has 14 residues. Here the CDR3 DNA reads TGCGCCAGCAGCTCCGGGAACGAGAACACTGAAGCTTTCTTT. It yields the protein CASSSGNENTEAFF.

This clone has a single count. For the CDR3, the DNA is TGTGCCAGCAGCTTAGGAGGTAGGACAGCGAACACTGAAGCTTTCTTT. This translates into CASSLGGRTANTEAFF. The rearrangement joins TRBV11-1 to TRBJ1-1, with a weak D call TRBD1 (6 bases). The CDR3 has 16 residues. Trimming stripped 1 base from V and 1 base from J, with 13 bases between. Germline values: CDR1 SGHAT, CDR2 FQDESV (reference sequence).

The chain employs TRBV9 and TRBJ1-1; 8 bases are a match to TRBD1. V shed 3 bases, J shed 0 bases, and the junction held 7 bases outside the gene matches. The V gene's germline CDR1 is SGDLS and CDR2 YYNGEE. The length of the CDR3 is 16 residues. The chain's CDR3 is CASSDEGTGLNTEAFF. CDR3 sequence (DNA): TGTGCCAGCAGCGACGAGGGGACAGGCTTGAACACTGAAGCTTTCTTT. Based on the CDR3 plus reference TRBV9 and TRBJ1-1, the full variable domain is DSGVTQTPKHLITATGQRVTLRCSPRSGDLSVYWYQQSLDQGLQFLIQYYNGEERAKGNILERFSAQQFPDLHSELNLSSLELGDSALYFCASSDEGTGLNTEAFFGQGTRLTVV.

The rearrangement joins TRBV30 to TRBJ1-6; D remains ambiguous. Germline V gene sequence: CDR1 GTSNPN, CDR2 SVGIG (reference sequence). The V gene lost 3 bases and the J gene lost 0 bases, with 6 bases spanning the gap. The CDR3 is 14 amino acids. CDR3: CAWSLSSYNSPLHF. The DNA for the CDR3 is TGTGCCTGGAGCCTCAGCTCCTATAATTCACCCCTCCACTTT.

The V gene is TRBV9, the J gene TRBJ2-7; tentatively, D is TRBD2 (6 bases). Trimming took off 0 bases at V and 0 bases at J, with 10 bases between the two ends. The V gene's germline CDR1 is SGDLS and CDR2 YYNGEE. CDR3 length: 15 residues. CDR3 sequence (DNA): TGTGCCAGCAGCGTAGGGGGCGGGACCTCCTACGAGCAGTACTTC. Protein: CASSVGGGTSYEQYF.

Here the CDR3 DNA reads TGTGCCAGCAGCGCCCGGGACAGCGAAAAACTGTTTTTT. Translation: CASSARDSEKLFF. The chain employs TRBV7-3 and TRBJ1-4, with 7 bases aligning to TRBD1. CDR1 and CDR2 (germline): SGHTA, FQGTGA. The CDR3 sequence is 13 residues long. The V gene end was trimmed by 5 bases and the J gene end by 8 bases; junction bases not matched to a gene: 5.

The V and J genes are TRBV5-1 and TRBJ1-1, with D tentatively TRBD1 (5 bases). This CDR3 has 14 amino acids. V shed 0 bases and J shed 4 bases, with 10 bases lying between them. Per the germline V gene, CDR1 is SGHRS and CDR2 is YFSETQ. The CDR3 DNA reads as TGCGCCAGCAGCTTGGCACAGGTTGGCACTGAAGCTTTCTTT. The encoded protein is CASSLAQVGTEAFF.

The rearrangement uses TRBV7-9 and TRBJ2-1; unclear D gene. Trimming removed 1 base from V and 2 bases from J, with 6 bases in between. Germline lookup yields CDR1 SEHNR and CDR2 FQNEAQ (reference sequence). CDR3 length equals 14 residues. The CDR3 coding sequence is TGTGCCAGCAGCTTAGACAGAGCCTACAATGAGCAGTTCTTC. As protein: CASSLDRAYNEQFF.

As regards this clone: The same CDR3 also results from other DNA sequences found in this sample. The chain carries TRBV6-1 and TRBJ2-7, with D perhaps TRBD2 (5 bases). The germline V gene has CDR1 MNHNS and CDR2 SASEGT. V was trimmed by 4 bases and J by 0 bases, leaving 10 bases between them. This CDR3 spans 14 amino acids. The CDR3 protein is CASSGRGSSYEQYF. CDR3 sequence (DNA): TGTGCCAGCAGTGGACGGGGATCCTCCTACGAGCAGTACTTC.

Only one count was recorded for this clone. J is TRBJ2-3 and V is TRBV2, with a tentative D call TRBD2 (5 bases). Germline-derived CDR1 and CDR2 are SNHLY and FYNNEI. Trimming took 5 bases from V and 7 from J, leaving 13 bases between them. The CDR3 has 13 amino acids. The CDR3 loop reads CASSRSEGNTQYF. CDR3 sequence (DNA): TGTGCCAGCAGTCGTTCAGAGGGAAATACGCAGTATTTT.

The CDR3: CASSLDGGRTDTQYF. CDR3 sequence (DNA): TGCGCCAGCAGCTTGGACGGGGGACGCACAGATACGCAGTATTTT. J is TRBJ2-3 and V is TRBV5-1, with a tentative D call TRBD2 (6 bases). Trimming cost V 0 bases and J 1 base, with 9 bases left between them. CDR1 is SGHRS, CDR2 YFSETQ, per germline. The CDR3 spans 15 residues.

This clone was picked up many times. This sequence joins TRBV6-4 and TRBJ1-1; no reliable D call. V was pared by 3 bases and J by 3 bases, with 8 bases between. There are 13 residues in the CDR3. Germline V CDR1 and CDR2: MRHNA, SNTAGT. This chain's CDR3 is CASSESSDTEAFF. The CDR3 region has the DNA TGTGCCAGCAGTGAATCCAGCGACACTGAAGCTTTCTTT.

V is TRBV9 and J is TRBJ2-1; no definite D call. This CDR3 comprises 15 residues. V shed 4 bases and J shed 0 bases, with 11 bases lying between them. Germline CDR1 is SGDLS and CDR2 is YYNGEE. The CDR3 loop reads CASSFDQDSYNEQFF. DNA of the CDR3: TGTGCCAGCAGCTTCGACCAGGACTCCTACAATGAGCAGTTCTTC.

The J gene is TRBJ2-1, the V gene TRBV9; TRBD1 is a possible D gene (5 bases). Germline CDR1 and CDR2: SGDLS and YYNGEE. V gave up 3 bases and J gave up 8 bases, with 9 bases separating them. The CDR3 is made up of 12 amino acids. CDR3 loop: CASSARQYEQFF. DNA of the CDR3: TGTGCCAGCAGCGCCCGACAGTATGAGCAGTTCTTC. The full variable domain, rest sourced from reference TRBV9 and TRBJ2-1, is DSGVTQTPKHLITATGQRVTLRCSPRSGDLSVYWYQQSLDQGLQFLIQYYNGEERAKGNILERFSAQQFPDLHSELNLSSLELGDSALYFCASSARQYEQFFGPGTRLTVL.